These 7 T cell receptor beta chains were all obtained from the same sample, sequenced in a study of T cell repertoires in cytomegalovirus infection. TCRdb itself ran the reads through MiXCR, one entry per CDR3 protein. Of more than 500,000 distinct CDR3 sequences in the sample, 16% were seen once. What was sequenced was CD8+ T cells from PBMCs. The receptors derive from a human donor in good health (CMV status not recorded). Some clones in this sample may be carry-over from other donors' samples.

Ten or more counts support this clonotype. An end of the junction does not agree with germline; a read error may underlie this. The chain has TRBV12-3 or TRBV12-4 and TRBJ2-1; D tentatively reads TRBD1 or TRBD2 (5 bases each). The CDR3 loop spans 14 amino acids. The CDR3 region has the DNA TGTGCCAGCAGCTTAGTAGGTGGGGGCAATGAGCAGTTCTTC. Protein sequence: CASSLVGGGNEQFF.

The table lists this clonotype with a few counts. CDR3 region: CASSPETLVSTDTQYF. Here the CDR3 DNA reads TGTGCCAGCAGCCCCGAGACCCTTGTGAGCACAGATACGCAGTATTTT. The chain recombines TRBV5-4 with TRBJ2-3; D not certain. The length of the CDR3 is 16 residues. Germline CDR1 and CDR2: SGHNT and YYREEE (reference sequence). Trimming stripped 4 bases from V and 0 bases from J, with 15 bases between.

CDR3 nucleotides: TGTGCCATCAGTGGGGGGAGAGGTAGCCAAGAGACCCAGTACTTC. This sequence encodes CAISGGRGSQETQYF. The chain joins TRBV10-3 to TRBJ2-5, with D tentatively TRBD1 or TRBD2 (5 bases each). This CDR3 region has 15 residues. Germline loops: CDR1 ENHRY, CDR2 SYGVKD. V shed 4 bases and J shed 1 base, with 13 bases lying between them.

This clonotype was counted many times. The rearrangement links TRBV12-5 to TRBJ1-1; D remains unclear. The CDR3 has 15 amino acids. Germline V gene data show CDR1 as LGHNT and CDR2 as FRNRAP. V gave up 6 bases and J gave up 1 base, with 15 bases separating them. The CDR3: CASGSLSGSNTEAFF. CDR3 in DNA: TGTGCTAGTGGCTCCCTGTCGGGGTCGAACACTGAAGCTTTCTTT.

This clonotype was counted ten times or more. V gene TRBV6-5 combines with J gene TRBJ1-5, with D possibly being TRBD1 (5 bases). V was shortened by 0 bases and J by 3 bases, with 12 bases between the two germline ends. Germline assignment: CDR1 MNHEY and CDR2 SVGAGI. CDR3 length equals 16 residues. CDR3 residues: CASSYSAQGLNQPQHF. The CDR3, as DNA: TGTGCCAGCAGTTACTCGGCTCAGGGCCTCAATCAGCCCCAGCATTTT.

This clonotype was found a few times. The gene calls are TRBV7-9 and TRBJ1-1; unclear D gene. V was clipped by 1 base and J by 5 bases, with 11 bases between them. Per germline, CDR1 SEHNR and CDR2 FQNEAQ (reference sequence). This CDR3 is built from 14 residues. Here the CDR3 reads CASSLVTLGTEAFF. The CDR3 nucleotides are TGTGCCAGCAGCTTAGTGACCCTGGGAACTGAAGCTTTCTTT. Using reference TRBV7-9 and TRBJ1-1 for the parts outside the CDR3, the full variable domain is DTGVSQNPRHKITKRGQNVTFRCDPISEHNRLYWYRQTLGQGPEFLTYFQNEAQLEKSRLLSDRFSAERPKGSFSTLEIQRTEQGDSAMYLCASSLVTLGTEAFFGQGTRLTVV.

This clonotype has a handful of counts. This chain connects TRBV28 to TRBJ1-3, with 9 bases identical to TRBD1. The CDR3 sequence is 15 residues long. In germline, CDR1 is MDHEN, CDR2 SYDVKM. Trimming removed 3 bases from V and 8 bases from J; junction bases left unmatched: 8. In DNA form, the CDR3 reads TGTGCCAGCAGTTTTAAGGACAGGGGTAGGGACACCATATATTTT. Amino acids: CASSFKDRGRDTIYF.